These 6 T cell receptor beta chains were sequenced from one sample in a study of CD8 T cells in ankylosing spondylitis. TCRdb redid the calling of the 5' RACE reads with MiXCR, one entry per CDR3 protein. The sample includes around 320,000 distinct CDR3 sequences, about 20% of them seen just once. What was sequenced was blood, either unsorted or a sorted T cell fraction (not recorded which). The receptors stem from a female donor with ankylosing spondylitis or in good health (not recorded which).

The chain recombines TRBV5-1 with TRBJ2-2; weak D call: TRBD1 (5 bases). The CDR3 is 15 amino acids. Trimming removed 5 bases at V and 2 bases at J, with 13 bases between. Germline V gene data show CDR1 as SGHRS and CDR2 as YFSETQ. The CDR3 region has the DNA TGCGCCAGCAGACAACGGCAGGGAAACACCGGGGAGCTGTTTTTT. Translation gives CASRQRQGNTGELFF.

The chain uses TRBV20-1 and TRBJ2-3; D is perhaps TRBD1 or TRBD2 (7 bases each). CDR3 size: 16 residues. Looked up from germline, CDR1 is DFQATT and CDR2 is SNEGSKA (reference sequence). The germline V and J ends were trimmed by 0 bases and 2 bases, with 15 bases remaining between them. Written as DNA, the CDR3 is TGCAGTGCTAGAGAAGGCAGGGGGGGAGTCACAGATACGCAGTATTTT. Amino acid sequence: CSAREGRGGVTDTQYF.

This clonotype has just one count. Germline and junction disagree at one end, which may indicate a read error. This chain links TRBV20-1 with TRBJ2-5, with D possibly matching TRBD2 (6 bases). Germline V gives CDR1 DFQATT, CDR2 SNEGSKA (reference sequence). CDR3 length equals 12 residues. DNA of the CDR3: TGCAGTGCCGCTCTGGGGGGAACTTCAAGCCACTTC. This codes for CSAALGGTSSHF.

In the case of this clonotype: Just one base apart from a much larger clone, this may be a read error. The chain couples TRBV12-3 or TRBV12-4 to TRBJ2-3; unclear D gene. The CDR3 consists of 11 residues. The CDR3 DNA sequence: TGTGCCAGCAGGTTCACAGATACGCACTATTTT. It yields the protein CASRFTDTHYF.

The rearrangement uses TRBV7-2 and TRBJ1-5, with D unclear. Trimming took off 4 bases at V and 0 bases at J, with 7 bases between the two ends. CDR3 size: 14 residues. Germline CDR1 is SGHTA and CDR2 is FQGNSA. In DNA, the CDR3 is TGTGCCAGCAGCTCAACATATAGCAATCAGCCCCAGCATTTT. Amino acid sequence: CASSSTYSNQPQHF.

The CDR3 coding sequence is TGTGCCAGCAGTTCATCCCGGGACCCAAATTCACCCCTCCACTTT. It yields the protein CASSSSRDPNSPLHF. The chain is built from TRBV2 and TRBJ1-6; D possibly corresponds to TRBD1 (5 bases). Trimming pared 5 bases from V and 7 bases from J, leaving 15 bases between. CDR3 length equals 15 residues. Germline values: CDR1 SNHLY, CDR2 FYNNEI.